This TCR beta chain was sequenced during a study of cytomegalovirus exposure and HLA in healthy donors. Study-level points and caveats: Highly shared variants forming one cluster were likely a sequencing artifact. Within an earlier analysis, most TCR beta V segments proved productive either about 87% or about 30% of the time.

In its sample, this clone was seen a few times. What it binds is unknown. The PCR made use of 60 Vbeta and 13 Jbeta primers. How the authors handled the data: Roughly 11 million shared chains were among the about 80 million unique TCR beta chains that a later analysis counted. This table comes from immunoSEQ multiplex PCR, and its TCRdb copy is limited to in-frame clones, with some not included. D and trimming come from the DNA, and the V and J calls and clone size come from that table. The sample has 150,000 to 200,000 clones, 75% to 85% seen once. This TCR was sampled from a woman aged 18-29 years in good health and CMV-seronegative. The sample consisted of PBMCs.

CDR3 protein: CASSQRGNYGYTF. As DNA, the CDR3 is TGTGCCAGCAGCCAAAGGGGGAACTATGGCTACACCTTC. The V and J genes are TRBV28 and TRBJ1-2, with D tentatively TRBD1 (6 bases). Trimming took off 6 bases at V and 2 bases at J, with 10 bases between the two ends. CDR1 and CDR2 from the germline V gene are MDHEN and SYDVKM. The CDR3 spans 13 residues.